This T cell receptor beta chain was captured by sequencing in a study of cytomegalovirus exposure and HLA in healthy donors (dated by TCRdb to 2017 to 2019). Concerning the study at large: In an earlier analysis of some 550 of the donors, under 300 Gb of sequence data and roughly 100 million unique TCR beta sequences from approximately 180 million T cells were reported. Among some 400 genotyped donors of the cohort, an average of approximately 230,000 unique TCR beta nucleotide sequences were sequenced per donor, approximately 20% of them non-productive. In a later genetic analysis, genome-wide SNP genotypes for about 65% of the roughly 700 donors were used, and that subset was treated as a discovery cohort. Donor age, sex, ethnicity and CMV serostatus were collected together with the repertoire data. Typing coverage varied by locus: about 620-630 donors for A, B, C, DRB1 and DQB1; more than 500 for DQA1; 600 to 610 for DPA1; some 470 for DPB1. High-throughput TCR immunosequencing, statistical association of individual TCRs with disease status, and machine learning were combined to predict cytomegalovirus infection status. An early release covering roughly 600 HLA-typed donors comprised about 310 gigabases of sequencing data and some 79 million unique TCR sequences. HLA typing included class I and class II loci at four-digit resolution. An earlier analysis of some 500 of the donors used high-throughput TCR beta sequencing to judge whether each TCR beta V gene segment behaved as functional or pseudogenic. The aim of the study was to test whether cataloging public T cell receptors could identify signatures of past pathogen exposure. All discovery cohort repertoires had been generated using a single sequencing platform. Because of strong linkage in the cohort, four to six DR-DQ haplotypes were treated as single units for association and clustering. A separate validation cohort of approximately 120 different subjects was used in addition to the approximately 640-subject first cohort. Among the roughly 380 genotyped donors, around 79% belonged to the genetic ancestry cluster associated with self-reported Caucasian donors. A later analysis re-analyzed previously published TCR beta repertoires from approximately 700 donors and added high-resolution HLA genotyping to study TCR occurrence patterns. Using immunosequencing, the study profiled T cell repertoires from around 680 subjects and related those repertoires to cytomegalovirus serostatus. In the later analysis, no new phenotypic data were used to find candidate immune exposures; instead, reliance was placed on TCR beta sequences and their occurrence across donors.

The cohort was made up of around 720 healthy bone marrow donors. Cohort members were all nominally healthy when sampled, although unrecorded immune exposures were likely present. The donor was CMV seronegative and was included in the group of 352 seronegative cohort members. Every donor gave a peripheral blood sample, and the peripheral blood mononuclear cells from that sample were used for TCR beta sequencing. Genomic DNA extraction from the blood cell samples was performed with the Qiagen DNeasy Blood Extraction Kit. In the germline V gene, CDR1 corresponds to SQVTM and CDR2 to ANQGSEA. Trimming removed 5 bases from V and 5 bases from J; the gene matches leave 2 bases unexplained. From the cysteine up to the phenylalanine, the CDR3 has a length of 11 residues. The CDR3 DNA has 33 bases and is translated from base 1. Libraries were prepared through the immunoSEQ multiplex PCR assay. For the multiplex PCR, a mixture combining 60 forward primers for TCR Vbeta segments and 13 reverse primers for TCR Jbeta segments was used. The CDR3 region of rearranged TCR beta genes was amplified from genomic DNA with a multiplex PCR assay. Amplified TCR beta libraries were sequenced as 87-base-pair reads on the Illumina HiSeq System. The study's own analysis went as follows. A later analysis counted approximately 74 million unique TCR beta chains across the 650 to 800 repertoires, and roughly 10 million of these chains were shared by at least two donors. A nearest-neighbor algorithm error-corrected the raw reads and collapsed the reads into unique sequences, merging closely related sequences to remove PCR and sequencing errors. Alignment of CDR3 sequences to IMGT reference sequences was used to assign V, D and J gene segments. For a sequence to be retained, a match of at least six nucleotides was required to both a V gene segment and a J gene segment. A rearrangement counted as productive if the CDR3 had no stop codons and remained in frame with V and J, and every other rearrangement counted as non-productive. CDR3 was defined according to IMGT convention as the region running from the second conserved V-encoded cysteine to the conserved J-encoded phenylalanine. The earlier analysis of about 570 of the donors excluded any sequence lacking an unambiguous match to a single V gene segment. In an earlier analysis of approximately 590 of the donors, V segments were called functional above 56.7% productive rearrangements and were called segregating when the between-donor standard deviation exceeded 5%. A statistical classification framework was built to diagnose cytomegalovirus status from the catalog of TCR beta chain sequences. In a later analysis, V and J genes were assigned by comparing TCR nucleotide sequences against IMGT/GENE-DB human TR gene sequences. In a later analysis, CDR3 sequences and most-parsimonious VDJ recombination scenarios were assigned using the TCRdist pipeline. In a later analysis, each TCR beta chain was defined by its CDR3 amino acid sequence together with its V-gene family, and reads lacking a unique V-gene family were excluded. To address suspected cross-contamination and a sequencing artifact, a later analysis removed around 600 highly shared, low-generation-probability nucleotide sequences. For each public chain, a later analysis derived a clonal expansion index from normalized ranks of inferred template counts within each repertoire. In a later analysis, generation probabilities were computed with a VDJ recombination model fitted to out-of-frame rearrangements, and the resulting probabilities were checked against IGoR. A later analysis scored TCR-TCR, TCR-HLA and TCR-CMV co-occurrence with hypergeometric tests, applying a repertoire-size bias correction to TCR pairs. To estimate false discovery rates, a later analysis permuted the HLA or CMV assignments 20 times. In a later analysis, co-occurring TCRs were grouped with DBSCAN, and TCRdist sequence similarity was added when clustering was performed within HLA-allele-positive subsets. Co-occurrence clustering excluded repertoires with fewer than 30,000 or more than 120,000 public chains, plus five with anomalous nucleotide sharing. Here the immuneACCESS table is served through TCRdb, limited to in-frame sequences with V and J called. Missing clones are a known gap in these copies; in checked studies unresolved V genes cover under half, and the rest lacks a known reason. Clonal size and the V and J genes are those of that table, whereas D and trimming came from the DNA. This sample holds hundreds of thousands of clones; 65% to 85% were observed only once. The ten top clones hold 0.71% of the sample.

The paper as a whole reports these results and caveats: When HLA alleles, especially DR and DQ, strongly co-occurred, TCR associations were difficult to assign to individual alleles. The presence/absence analyses assumed that sequencing depth was roughly uniform across donors, and that assumption may not be true. According to the authors, the approach could potentially be generalized to other disease states and immunological phenotypes. The only immune exposure information available for the cohort was CMV serostatus. Across donors, most TCR sequences were observed very rarely, whereas some public TCRs were present in many individuals. The study gave a list of under 200 TCR beta chains associated with cytomegalovirus. In this cohort, only TCR beta chains were sequenced, and detectable features were limited by the absence of alpha or paired-chain data. In vitro tests confirmed that a few of the cytomegalovirus-associated TCR beta chains recognize cytomegalovirus antigens. In a later analysis, most CMV-associated TCR beta chains were found to appear HLA-restricted, with HLA associations seemingly driven largely by CMV exposure. A further reported finding was that TCR beta sequences accurately predicted the HLA-A and HLA-B alleles for most subjects in the first cohort. Linkage disequilibrium might explain the correlated functional status among segregating V segments, but an unknown experimental factor could not be ruled out. A later analysis found that HLA-associated TCR beta chains were more clonally expanded and had lower generation probabilities than equally common non-associated chains. In both the original and validation cohorts, the classifier was reported to diagnose cytomegalovirus status with high specificity and sensitivity. In a later genetic analysis, fewer N-insertions in productive TCRs were reported among donors in an Asian-associated ancestry cluster than the approximately 670-donor mean. Because HLA typing was missing for some donors at each locus, association tests included only the typed subset. The earlier analysis of approximately 540 of the donors excluded 15 to 20 rarely observed V segments, including chromosome 9 orphons, because counts were too low. At a false discovery rate of 0.05, a later analysis linked 16,951 TCR beta sequences to specific HLA alleles. Several of the top co-occurrence clusters appeared to be linked to parvovirus B19, influenza, CMV and Epstein-Barr virus, according to a later analysis. In an earlier analysis of some 640 of the donors, most TCR beta V segments were observed in productive rearrangements about 87% or about 30% of the time, broadly matching IMGT annotations. A cluster of highly shared sequence variants was judged likely to represent a technical artifact of the sequencing pipeline. Because the 87-base-pair reads could not distinguish some IMGT-functional V segments, including TRBV6-2 and TRBV6-3, those segments were excluded. In a later analysis, TCR association rates were found to vary across HLA loci, with the most associated TCRs seen for DRB1 alleles and the fewest for HLA-C alleles. A later genetic analysis associated a missense DCLRE1C variant with V-gene and J-gene trimming of TCR beta chains, and an independent cohort replicated the association.

Notes on this clone: There is no known antigen for this receptor. Base qualities were left out, and no much larger clone turns up one base away.

The sequence was obtained from a boy aged 2 to 10 in good health and CMV-seronegative. The specimen sequenced was PBMCs. The chain couples TRBV29-1 to TRBJ1-1; 7 bases in the middle match TRBD1. This receptor has the CDR3 CSVTGVTEAFF. The bases are TGCAGCGTTACAGGGGTTACTGAAGCTTTCTTT.